The 32 T cell receptor beta chains below come from one sample, sequenced in a study of shared clonotypes between healthy human individuals. Sequencing used immunoSEQ multiplex PCR; TCRdb keeps in-frame clones, though not all of them. This repertoire shows approximately 710,000 clones, less than 95% found once; its top ten account for approximately 35%. The sample taken for sequencing was memory CD8+ T cells from PBMCs. Subset reported: CD45RO+ cells pooled with CCR7-negative TemRA cells. These receptors were taken from a young man in good health. Some clones in this sample may be carry-over from other donors' samples.

The V call is TRBV9, the J call TRBJ2-6, with no clear D. The CDR3 consists of 18 residues. V lost 7 bases, J lost 1 base, and 21 bases lay in between. Looked up from germline, CDR1 is SGDLS and CDR2 is YYNGEE. The CDR3 region has the DNA TGTGCCAGCGCTAGGGCCGCAGTGGGTAGTTCTGGGGCCAACGTCCTGACTTTC. Protein: CASARAAVGSSGANVLTF.

This chain uses TRBV6-5 with TRBJ2-2; TRBD1 matches at 7 bases. J gave up 1 base and V 4 bases, and 3 bases lay outside the gene matches. The CDR3 extends over 15 amino acids. CDR1 is MNHEY, CDR2 SVGAGI, per germline. CDR3 sequence reads: CASSLYRGNTGELFF. The CDR3 DNA sequence: TGTGCCAGCAGTTTATACAGGGGGAACACCGGGGAGCTGTTTTTT.

This clone came up once. The chain has TRBV27 and TRBJ2-3, with 7 nucleotides matching TRBD2. The CDR3 consists of 14 residues. Losses at the gene ends were 5 bases for V and 0 bases for J; bases not matched to a gene: 2. CDR1 and CDR2 (germline): MNHEY, SMNVEV (reference sequence). CDR3 DNA sequence: TGTGCCAGCAGTAGTAGCGGGAGCACAGATACGCAGTATTTT. Amino acids: CASSSSGSTDTQYF.

The chain combines TRBV18 with TRBJ2-1; no definite D call. The CDR3 covers 14 residues. Germline CDR1 and CDR2: KGHSH and LQKENI. V shed 1 base and J shed 4 bases, with 8 bases lying between them. The CDR3 coding sequence is TGTGCCAGCTCACCACGGACGCCGTACAATGAGCAGTTCTTC. It encodes CASSPRTPYNEQFF.

The CDR3 nucleotides read TGTGCCAGCAGCCCGAGGGTTGGGGACCACAATGAGCAGTTCTTC. Its protein product is CASSPRVGDHNEQFF. The chain combines TRBV11-3 with TRBJ2-1; TRBD1 or TRBD2 may be the D gene (5 bases each). This CDR3 has 15 residues. V lost 5 bases and J lost 5, with 16 bases in between. The germline V gene encodes CDR1 SGHNT and CDR2 YENEEA.

The chain has TRBV7-9 and TRBJ2-7; 10 bases fit TRBD1. Germline CDR1 SEHNR, CDR2 FQNEAQ (reference sequence). There are 14 residues in the CDR3. Unmatched junction bases numbered 7, after V lost 5 bases and J lost 6 bases. CDR3 sequence reads: CASSARDRGIEQYF. The CDR3 DNA reads TGTGCCAGCAGCGCCCGGGACAGGGGTATCGAGCAGTACTTC. The full variable domain, with the rest looked up from reference TRBV7-9 and TRBJ2-7, is DTGVSQNPRHKITKRGQNVTFRCDPISEHNRLYWYRQTLGQGPEFLTYFQNEAQLEKSRLLSDRFSAERPKGSFSTLEIQRTEQGDSAMYLCASSARDRGIEQYFGPGTRLTVT.

This clone was counted only a few times. The J gene is TRBJ1-2, the V gene TRBV6-1; TRBD1 agrees at 10 bases. CDR1 and CDR2 (germline): MNHNS, SASEGT. V was pared by 6 bases and J by 5 bases, with 6 bases of the junction left unmatched. The CDR3 is made up of 14 amino acids. CDR3 amino acids: CASSYGTGAYGYTF. The DNA of the CDR3 is TGTGCCAGCAGCTATGGGACAGGGGCTTATGGCTACACCTTC.

The chain joins TRBV18 to TRBJ2-7; D unclear. Per the germline V gene, CDR1 is KGHSH and CDR2 is LQKENI. This CDR3 spans 14 amino acids. Trimming shortened V by 0 bases and J by 6 bases, and 12 bases separated the two germline ends. CDR3: CASSPPITPVEQYF. The CDR3, as DNA: TGTGCCAGCTCACCACCGATTACTCCGGTCGAGCAGTACTTC.

The gene calls are TRBV18 and TRBJ2-1; 9 nucleotides match TRBD2. The CDR3 is made up of 17 amino acids. The junction had 10 bases not matched to a gene; V was cut back by 3 bases and J by 4 bases. The germline CDR1 and CDR2 sequences are KGHSH and LQKENI. CDR3 loop: CASSPPFLAGIYNEQFF. The CDR3 coding sequence is TGTGCCAGCTCACCGCCCTTTCTAGCGGGAATTTACAATGAGCAGTTCTTC.

The V call is TRBV5-1, the J call TRBJ2-1, with D tentatively TRBD2 (5 bases). There are 16 residues in the CDR3. Per the germline V gene, CDR1 is SGHRS and CDR2 is YFSETQ. Trimming took off 1 base at V and 4 bases at J, with 15 bases between the two ends. The CDR3 reads CASSLSRVTRYNEQFF. The CDR3 DNA reads as TGCGCCAGCAGCTTGTCGCGGGTGACACGATACAATGAGCAGTTCTTC.

V gene TRBV28 combines with J gene TRBJ2-5; D is possibly TRBD1 or TRBD2 (5 bases each). Germline lookup yields CDR1 MDHEN and CDR2 SYDVKM. CDR3 size: 16 residues. V lost 1 base to trimming and J lost 4 bases, with 16 bases between them. CDR3 loop: CASSLLNRRGGETQYF. The CDR3 bases are TGTGCCAGCAGTTTATTGAATAGGCGTGGGGGAGAGACCCAGTACTTC.

This clone was seen more than once but under ten times. The chain has TRBV4-1 and TRBJ2-7; the D gene is possibly TRBD1 (6 bases). Germline-derived CDR1 and CDR2 are MGHRA and YSYEKL. The CDR3 is made up of 15 amino acids. V shed 4 bases and J shed 1 base, with 14 bases lying between them. The CDR3 sequence: CASSPRQALSYEQYF. Written as DNA, the CDR3 is TGCGCCAGCAGCCCAAGACAGGCCCTTTCCTACGAGCAGTACTTC.

The V and J genes are TRBV11-2 and TRBJ2-7; D unresolved. CDR3 length equals 13 residues. V shed 0 bases and J shed 6 bases, with 9 bases lying between them. Germline assignment: CDR1 SGHAT and CDR2 FQNNGV. DNA of the CDR3: TGTGCCAGCAGCTTAGATCCGGTCGGCGAGCAGTACTTC. This codes for CASSLDPVGEQYF.

The chain combines TRBV30 with TRBJ2-1, with D hard to call. The CDR3 loop spans 12 amino acids. Germline CDR1 GTSNPN, CDR2 SVGIG (reference sequence). The V end was cut by 0 bases, the J end by 9 bases, with 9 bases between. The CDR3 spells CAWSVIVREQFF. The CDR3 coding sequence is TGTGCCTGGAGTGTAATTGTACGTGAGCAGTTCTTC.

The chain recombines TRBV10-2 with TRBJ2-3; 11 positions agree with TRBD1. The J segment lost 3 bases and the V segment lost 10 bases, leaving 3 bases of the junction unmatched. CDR1 and CDR2 (germline): WSHSY, SAAADI. The length of the CDR3 is 13 residues. CDR3 in DNA: TGCGCCACCGGGACAGGGGGGACAGATACGCAGTATTTT. It yields the protein CATGTGGTDTQYF.

J is TRBJ1-2 and V is TRBV15; D uncertain. The CDR3 has 13 amino acids. Germline values: CDR1 LNHNV, CDR2 YYDKDF (reference sequence). The V and J ends lost 0 bases and 2 bases respectively, with 4 bases between them. CDR3 nucleotides: TGTGCCACCAGCAGAGAGGACAACTATGGCTACACCTTC. It is translated as CATSREDNYGYTF. Based on the CDR3 plus reference TRBV15 and TRBJ1-2, the full variable domain is DAMVIQNPRYQVTQFGKPVTLSCSQTLNHNVMYWYQQKSSQAPKLLFHYYDKDFNNEADTPDNFQSRRPNTSFCFLDIRSPGLGDTAMYLCATSREDNYGYTFGSGTRLTVV.

This rearrangement joins TRBV7-9 to TRBJ2-4; D gene ambiguous. V was pared by 5 bases and J by 3 bases, with 23 bases between. The germline gives CDR1 SEHNR, CDR2 FQNEAQ (reference sequence). CDR3 length equals 18 residues. The CDR3, as DNA: TGTGCCAGCAGCACGAGTGAAGGCGAGCTGAGGAACAAAAACATTCAGTACTTC. Translated, it gives CASSTSEGELRNKNIQYF.

This clone was recorded once. The sample holds other DNA sequences that translate to the same CDR3. V usage is TRBV7-9 and J usage is TRBJ2-3, with unresolved D. This CDR3 contains 13 residues. V lost 0 bases to trimming and J lost 3 bases, with 4 bases between them. CDR1 SEHNR and CDR2 FQNEAQ come from the germline V gene (reference sequence). The CDR3 is CASSLAWTDTQYF. The CDR3 bases are TGTGCCAGCAGCTTAGCTTGGACAGATACGCAGTATTTT.

About this clone: Other DNA sequences in this sample translate to the same CDR3. This chain uses TRBV28 with TRBJ2-1; D is unresolved. V dropped 6 bases and J dropped 3 bases, with 9 bases sitting between them. CDR3 length equals 13 residues. From germline, CDR1 is MDHEN and CDR2 SYDVKM. The CDR3 DNA reads TGTGCCAGCAGCCTATTGGTCTACAATGAGCAGTTCTTC. Its translation is CASSLLVYNEQFF.

V is TRBV19 and J is TRBJ1-1, with 8 bases identical to TRBD1. Per the germline V gene, CDR1 is LNHDA and CDR2 is SQIVND (reference sequence). V lost 10 bases, J lost 3 bases, and 13 bases stayed unmatched. The CDR3 loop spans 15 amino acids. The CDR3 DNA reads as TGTGCCACCCTTCCCCGACAGGGGAGGTACACTGAAGCTTTCTTT. Translated: CATLPRQGRYTEAFF.

The chain has TRBV5-6 and TRBJ2-1; weak D call: TRBD2 (6 bases). V lost 2 bases and J lost 8, with 11 bases in between. Germline CDR1 is SGHDT and CDR2 is YYEEEE. The CDR3 spans 13 residues. CDR3 in DNA: TGTGCCAGCAGCTTTGGCAGGGAGGATGAGCAGTTCTTC. Its protein is CASSFGREDEQFF.

This clone was detected once. CDR3 nucleotides: TGTGCCAGCAGAAGGGATAGGGCAGATACGCAGTATTTT. Translation gives CASRRDRADTQYF. V is TRBV28 and J is TRBJ2-3; no reliable D call. CDR3 length: 13 residues. Germline V gene data show CDR1 as MDHEN and CDR2 as SYDVKM. Trimming cost V 6 bases and J 4 bases, with 11 bases left between them. Variable domain in full (rest from reference TRBV28 and TRBJ2-3): DVKVTQSSRYLVKRTGEKVFLECVQDMDHENMFWYRQDPGLGLRLIYFSYDVKMKEKGDIPEGYSVSREKKERFSLILESASTNQTSMYLCASRRDRADTQYFGPGTRLTVL.

The chain is built from TRBV11-2 and TRBJ2-7; a possible D gene is TRBD1 (6 bases). Germline V gives CDR1 SGHAT, CDR2 FQNNGV. V was cut by 7 bases and J by 3 bases, with 22 bases left in between. The length of the CDR3 is 16 residues. The CDR3 nucleotides are TGTGCCAGCACCCTACAGGGATCAGAAGCCTACTACGAGCAGTACTTC. Protein: CASTLQGSEAYYEQYF.

The chain uses TRBV27 and TRBJ2-3, with 8 bases identical to TRBD1. After removal of 5 bases from V and 1 base from J, the junction contained 8 bases not matched to a gene. The CDR3 runs 16 residues. The germline V gene has CDR1 MNHEY and CDR2 SMNVEV (reference sequence). CDR3 sequence: CASSAQGAGGTDTQYF. The DNA for the CDR3 is TGTGCCAGCAGTGCTCAGGGGGCTGGCGGCACAGATACGCAGTATTTT.

This clone is a singleton in its sample. The V call is TRBV7-3, the J call TRBJ2-1; D is unresolved. This CDR3 region has 16 residues. V lost 5 bases and J lost 0, with 14 bases in between. Per the germline V gene, CDR1 is SGHTA and CDR2 is FQGTGA. This CDR3 is CASSVGGYPSYNEQFF. CDR3 nucleotide sequence: TGTGCCAGCAGCGTCGGCGGCTACCCCTCCTACAATGAGCAGTTCTTC. The whole variable domain, remainder taken from reference TRBV7-3 and TRBJ2-1, is GAGVSQTPSNKVTEKGKYVELRCDPISGHTALYWYRQSLGQGPEFLIYFQGTGAADDSGLPNDRFFAVRPEGSVSTLKIQRTERGDSAVYLCASSVGGYPSYNEQFFGPGTRLTVL.

This chain joins TRBV28 and TRBJ1-1, with D unresolved. With 8 bases removed from V and 1 base from J, the gap between germline ends came to 11 bases. The CDR3 is 13 residues long. Germline CDR1 reads MDHEN; CDR2 reads SYDVKM. The CDR3 sequence is CASRQVRNTEAFF. DNA of the CDR3: TGTGCCAGCCGGCAGGTGAGGAACACTGAAGCTTTCTTT.

This rearrangement joins TRBV13 to TRBJ1-3; D may be TRBD1 (6 bases). V dropped 5 bases and J dropped 0 bases, with 26 bases sitting between them. This CDR3 has 20 amino acids. CDR1 PRHDT and CDR2 FYEKMQ come from the germline V gene (reference sequence). The CDR3 DNA follows: TGTGCCAGCAGCCCAAACCCCGGGGACACCAACCAGTACTCTGGAAACACCATATATTTT. It is translated as CASSPNPGDTNQYSGNTIYF.

V gene TRBV30 combines with J gene TRBJ2-7, with 11 positions matching TRBD2. In germline, CDR1 is GTSNPN, CDR2 SVGIG (reference sequence). V gave up 0 bases and J gave up 2 bases; unmatched junction bases: 9. The CDR3 consists of 17 residues. CDR3 sequence (DNA): TGTGCCTGGAGTGTAGAAATAGCTAGCGGGAGGCCCTACGAGCAGTACTTC. Residues: CAWSVEIASGRPYEQYF. Combining the CDR3 with reference TRBV30 and TRBJ2-7 gives the whole variable domain SQTIHQWPATLVQPVGSPLSLECTVEGTSNPNLYWYRQAAGRGLQLLFYSVGIGQISSEVPQNLSASRPQDRQFILSSKKLLLSDSGFYLCAWSVEIASGRPYEQYFGPGTRLTVT.

V and J are TRBV7-8 and TRBJ2-2, with 11 bases identical to TRBD2. The CDR3 totals 17 residues. V was pared by 4 bases and J by 4 bases, with 8 bases of the junction left unmatched. The germline V gene has CDR1 SGHVS and CDR2 FQNEAQ. This CDR3 is CASSSSPGTSGTGELFF. In DNA, the CDR3 is TGTGCCAGCAGCTCAAGCCCCGGGACTAGCGGCACCGGGGAGCTGTTTTTT. The full variable domain, its missing parts supplied by reference TRBV7-8 and TRBJ2-2, is GAGVSQSPRYKVAKRGQDVALRCDPISGHVSLFWYQQALGQGPEFLTYFQNEAQLDKSGLPSDRFFAERPEGSVSTLKIQRTQQEDSAVYLCASSSSPGTSGTGELFFGEGSRLTVL.

The chain links TRBV11-2 to TRBJ2-7; D gene unclear. Trimming removed 5 bases at V and 0 bases at J, with 11 bases between. Germline V CDR1 and CDR2: SGHAT, FQNNGV. This CDR3 spans 14 amino acids. The CDR3 bases are TGTGCCAGCAGCCTATCCCCTAGCTCCTACGAGCAGTACTTC. Translated, it gives CASSLSPSSYEQYF.

The chain uses TRBV28 and TRBJ2-1; D is uncertain. V was trimmed by 5 bases and J by 0 bases, leaving 11 bases between them. CDR3 length: 15 amino acids. Germline loops: CDR1 MDHEN, CDR2 SYDVKM. CDR3 residues: CASSKAPRSYNEQFF. CDR3 DNA sequence: TGTGCCAGCAGTAAGGCACCCCGCTCCTACAATGAGCAGTTCTTC. Full variable domain (rest looked up from reference TRBV28 and TRBJ2-1): DVKVTQSSRYLVKRTGEKVFLECVQDMDHENMFWYRQDPGLGLRLIYFSYDVKMKEKGDIPEGYSVSREKKERFSLILESASTNQTSMYLCASSKAPRSYNEQFFGPGTRLTVL.

J is TRBJ2-3 and V is TRBV28; TRBD2 matches at 14 bases. V shed 4 bases, J shed 6 bases, and the junction held 6 bases outside the gene matches. The CDR3 length is 16 residues. Germline CDR1 MDHEN, CDR2 SYDVKM. The CDR3 here is CASSSGTSGRRDTQYF. In DNA, the CDR3 is TGTGCCAGCAGTTCCGGGACTAGCGGGAGAAGGGATACGCAGTATTTT.